This T cell receptor beta chain came from a study of chemoradiotherapy in HPV16-positive cancers. The overall study: Functional T-cell assays on a couple of HPV16-positive patients' cells defined candidate HPV-specific clones and common TCR motifs.

Of note for this clone: What it recognizes is unknown.

Data came from immunoSEQ multiplex PCR; TCRdb stores just in-frame clones and leaves some out. Of some 3,200 clones detected, over 65% appear once; the ten largest clones hold approximately 6%. Over chemoradiotherapy, repertoires were sampled more than once. The V gene end was trimmed by 3 bases and the J gene end by 4 bases; junction bases not matched to a gene: 6. There are 16 residues in the CDR3. CDR1 LGHNA and CDR2 YSLEER come from the germline V gene. Study findings and constraints: Only two HPV16-positive patients supplied the functional HPV-specificity definition.

The chain combines TRBV4-3 with TRBJ2-1; TRBD2 agrees at 10 bases. The specimen was tumor tissue, collected from a patient who underwent chemoradiotherapy. The sequence came from a human donor with HPV-associated anogenital cancer. In DNA form, the CDR3 reads TGCGCCAGCAGCCAGGAAGCGGGAGGGGGATACAATGAGCAGTTCTTC. It translates to CASSQEAGGGYNEQFF.